What follows are 21 T cell receptor beta chains derived from one specimen sequenced in a study of T cells in Graves' hyperthyroidism and ophthalmopathy. It was RNA transcripts that yielded the amplified TCR beta CDR3 regions. Primed by the HTBI set, a first-round RT-PCR was run on the TCR CDR3. TCRdb re-derived calls from the multiplex PCR reads in MiXCR, one entry per CDR3 protein. The sample contains around 560,000 distinct CDR3 sequences, 16% of which appear only once. Sequencing was performed on blood. These receptors all come from a woman between 18 and 29 years old with Graves' hyperthyroidism.

The rearrangement links TRBV11-2 to TRBJ2-1, with 11 bases matching TRBD2. V dropped 6 bases and J dropped 8; count of bases not matched to a gene: 15. The CDR3 has 17 residues. Germline V gene sequence: CDR1 SGHAT, CDR2 FQNNGV. The CDR3 here is CASSPYPGTSGGDEQFF. DNA of the CDR3: TGTGCCAGCAGTCCTTACCCAGGGACTAGCGGTGGCGATGAGCAGTTCTTC.

This clonotype appeared many times. The chain uses TRBV2 and TRBJ2-3; 7 positions agree with TRBD2. Germline V gene data show CDR1 as SNHLY and CDR2 as FYNNEI. The CDR3 loop spans 14 amino acids. V lost 4 bases and J lost 3; bases outside the gene matches: 4. DNA of the CDR3: TGTGCCAGCAGTGGGGACTACCGGACAGATACGCAGTATTTT. It is translated as CASSGDYRTDTQYF.

The chain employs TRBV15 and TRBJ2-6; D is possibly TRBD2 (8 bases). The CDR3 covers 19 residues. Germline V gene data show CDR1 as LNHNV and CDR2 as YYDKDF (reference sequence). The V end lost 2 bases, the J end lost 3 bases, and 20 bases lay between the germline ends. The CDR3 coding sequence is TGTGCCACCAGCAGACAACGGGGGGGCCACAGGGGTGGGGCCAACGTCCTGACTTTC. It codes for CATSRQRGGHRGGANVLTF.

This clonotype was observed at least ten times. The chain joins TRBV19 to TRBJ1-1; D is ambiguous. V was trimmed by 4 bases and J by 1 base, leaving 4 bases between them. The CDR3 length is 12 residues. Germline assignment: CDR1 LNHDA and CDR2 SQIVND (reference sequence). The CDR3 spells CASSNRNTEAFF. The CDR3 DNA reads TGTGCCAGTAGTAATCGGAACACTGAAGCTTTCTTT.

The sample holds many counts of this clonotype. This chain joins TRBV20-1 and TRBJ1-1; D unclear. V lost 6 bases, J lost 1 base, and 9 bases lay in between. This CDR3 contains 12 residues. Germline V lookup: CDR1 DFQATT, CDR2 SNEGSKA (reference sequence). The CDR3 sequence is CSALGRNTEAFF. CDR3 in DNA: TGCAGTGCGCTAGGGAGGAACACTGAAGCTTTCTTT.

A word on this clonotype: One end of the junction fails to match germline, which may point to a read error. The V call is TRBV7-9, the J call TRBJ2-5; 12 bases fit TRBD2. Germline assignment: CDR1 SEHNR and CDR2 FQNEAQ (reference sequence). The CDR3 is made up of 16 amino acids. The CDR3 sequence is CASSSRTSGAQEAQYF. The CDR3 region has the DNA TGTGCCAGCAGCTCCCGGACTAGCGGGGCACAAGAGGCCCAGTACTTC.

In this sample, this clonotype turned up a few times. The CDR3 nucleotides are TGTGCCAGCAGCTCAAGGGTGGGCAACATTCAGTACTTC. Its translation: CASSSRVGNIQYF. The V gene is TRBV7-2, the J gene TRBJ2-4; D unresolved. CDR1 SGHTA and CDR2 FQGNSA come from the germline V gene. The CDR3 loop spans 13 amino acids. Trimming removed 4 bases at V and 7 bases at J, with 11 bases between.

The rearrangement links TRBV6-5 to TRBJ2-4; 9 bases agree with TRBD1. V shed 2 bases and J 6 bases; nucleotides not matched to a gene: 5. The CDR3 totals 15 residues. Germline V gene lookup returns CDR1 MNHEY and CDR2 SVGAGI. The DNA for the CDR3 is TGTGCCAGCAGTTACCACAGGGGGCGGGGAAACATTCAGTACTTC. Its translation: CASSYHRGRGNIQYF.

Note on this clonotype: An end of the junction differs from the germline gene, which may be a read error. The rearrangement links TRBV18 to TRBJ2-7, with 11 bases lining up with TRBD1. The CDR3 consists of 13 residues. The germline V gene has CDR1 KGHSH and CDR2 LQKENI. CDR3 DNA: TGTGCCATCTCACCGGGGACAGGGGGCGAGCAGTACTTC. Its translation: CAISPGTGGEQYF.

This clonotype was recorded at least ten times. The V call is TRBV12-3 or TRBV12-4, the J call TRBJ1-2; TRBD1 matches at 10 bases. The V gene end was trimmed by 8 bases and the J gene end by 6 bases; junction bases not matched to a gene: 9. The CDR3 runs to 14 residues. The CDR3: CASAPGQGYDGYTF. CDR3 DNA sequence: TGTGCCAGCGCCCCGGGACAGGGGTACGATGGCTACACCTTC.

Many counts were recorded for this clonotype. The CDR3 DNA sequence: TGTGCCAGCAGTTATTCCAAGGCCTTCTCCTACAATGAGCAGTTCTTC. Its translation: CASSYSKAFSYNEQFF. This chain uses TRBV6-1 with TRBJ2-1; the D is unclear. Germline loops: CDR1 MNHNS, CDR2 SASEGT. Trimming stripped 5 bases from V and 0 bases from J, with 14 bases between. The CDR3 extends over 16 amino acids.

This clonotype was picked up many times. This chain joins TRBV12-3 or TRBV12-4 and TRBJ2-3; D assignment may be TRBD1 or TRBD2 (5 bases each). V dropped 8 bases and J dropped 5 bases, with 14 bases sitting between them. This CDR3 has 13 residues. The CDR3 sequence is CASAHGAVDTQYF. Written as DNA, the CDR3 is TGTGCCAGCGCCCACGGGGCGGTAGATACGCAGTATTTT.

The J gene is TRBJ1-5, the V gene TRBV10-3, with D perhaps matching TRBD1 (5 bases). V lost 4 bases and J lost 3, with 7 bases in between. Germline CDR1 is ENHRY and CDR2 is SYGVKD. CDR3 size: 13 residues. The CDR3 region is CAISATDNQPQHF. CDR3 DNA: TGTGCCATCAGTGCGACAGACAATCAGCCCCAGCATTTT.

This clonotype was recorded at least ten times. This sequence joins TRBV6-2 or TRBV6-3 and TRBJ2-7; no clear D. Per germline, CDR1 MNHEY and CDR2 SVGEGT. This CDR3 is built from 13 residues. Trimming stripped 6 bases from V and 7 bases from J, with 16 bases between. CDR3 region: CASSAGWAGEQYF. Written as DNA, the CDR3 is TGTGCCAGCAGCGCCGGCTGGGCTGGGGAGCAGTACTTC.

This clonotype was counted between two and nine times. The V and J genes are TRBV6-1 and TRBJ1-6, with D perhaps matching TRBD1 (5 bases). This CDR3 spans 14 amino acids. CDR1 and CDR2 (germline): MNHNS, SASEGT. V lost 6 bases and J lost 9, with 15 bases in between. Here the CDR3 DNA reads TGTGCCAGCAGGACCGGGACCGCTTTTTCACCCCTCCACTTT. Protein sequence: CASRTGTAFSPLHF.

This clonotype was seen at least ten times. J is TRBJ2-2 and V is TRBV24-1, with D perhaps matching TRBD1 (6 bases). V was pared by 7 bases and J by 1 base, with 15 bases between. This CDR3 spans 16 amino acids. Germline CDR1 reads KGHDR; CDR2 reads SFDVKD. The CDR3 sequence: CATSSAGTMNTGELFF. In DNA form, the CDR3 reads TGTGCCACCAGCTCAGCCGGGACAATGAACACCGGGGAGCTGTTTTTT.

This clonotype has just a few counts. The chain employs TRBV5-1 and TRBJ2-1; 7 nucleotides match TRBD2. The CDR3 contains 14 residues. J lost 14 bases, V lost 3 bases, and 14 bases had no gene match. Germline CDR1 and CDR2: SGHRS and YFSETQ. CDR3 sequence reads: CASSSSGGSEPEFF. The CDR3 bases are TGCGCCAGCAGCTCCTCGGGGGGTAGTGAGCCTGAGTTCTTC. The whole variable domain, remainder taken from reference TRBV5-1 and TRBJ2-1, is KAGVTQTPRYLIKTRGQQVTLSCSPISGHRSVSWYQQTPGQGLQFLFEYFSETQRNKGNFPGRFSGRQFSNSRSEMNVSTLELGDSALYLCASSSSGGSEPEFFGPGTRLTVL.

This clonotype was counted once. This chain uses TRBV10-3 with TRBJ2-7; 9 nucleotides agree with TRBD1. This CDR3 is built from 14 residues. Germline V lookup: CDR1 ENHRY, CDR2 SYGVKD. V lost 6 bases and J lost 3; bases outside the gene matches: 6. The CDR3 protein is CAIRAGQGHYEQYF. The CDR3 DNA is TGTGCCATCAGAGCGGGACAGGGTCACTACGAGCAGTACTTC.

This clonotype was found a few times. The chain links TRBV24-1 to TRBJ2-1; 7 bases are a match to TRBD1. The V gene end was trimmed by 9 bases and the J gene end by 3 bases; junction bases not matched to a gene: 1. This CDR3 has 12 residues. Germline CDR1 reads KGHDR; CDR2 reads SFDVKD. CDR3 in amino acids: CATGDSYNEQFF. The CDR3, as DNA: TGTGCCACCGGGGACAGCTACAATGAGCAGTTCTTC.

This clonotype was found many times. The CDR3: CASSASDRPYEQYF. The DNA for the CDR3 is TGTGCCAGCAGTGCATCGGACAGACCCTACGAGCAGTACTTC. The J gene is TRBJ2-7, the V gene TRBV27, with TRBD1 as a possible D gene (6 bases). Trimming cost V 5 bases and J 2 bases, with 13 bases left between them. Germline V CDR1 and CDR2: MNHEY, SMNVEV (reference sequence). This CDR3 is 14 amino acids long.

Turning to this clonotype: A much larger clone sits a single nucleotide away, making a read error possible. This chain connects TRBV30 to TRBJ1-3; D is perhaps TRBD1 (5 bases). CDR1 is GTSNPN and CDR2 is SVGIG in the germline V gene (reference sequence). This CDR3 has 13 amino acids. The CDR3 DNA follows: TGTGCCTGGAGTGAAGGGGCTGGATACACCATATATTTT. The encoded protein is CAWSEGAGYTIYF.